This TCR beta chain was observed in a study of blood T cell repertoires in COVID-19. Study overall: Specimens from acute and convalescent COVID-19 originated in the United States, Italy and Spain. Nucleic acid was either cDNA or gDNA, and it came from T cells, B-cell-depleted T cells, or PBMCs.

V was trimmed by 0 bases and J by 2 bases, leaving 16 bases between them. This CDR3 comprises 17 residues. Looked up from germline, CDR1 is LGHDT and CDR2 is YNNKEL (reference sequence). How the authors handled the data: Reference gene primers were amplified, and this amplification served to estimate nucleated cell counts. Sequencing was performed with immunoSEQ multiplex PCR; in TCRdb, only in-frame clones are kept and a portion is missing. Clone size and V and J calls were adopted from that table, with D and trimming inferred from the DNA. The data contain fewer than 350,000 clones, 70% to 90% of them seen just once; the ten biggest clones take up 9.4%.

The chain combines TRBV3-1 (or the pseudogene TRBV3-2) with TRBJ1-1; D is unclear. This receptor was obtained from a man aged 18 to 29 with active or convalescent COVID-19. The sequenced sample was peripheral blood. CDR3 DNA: TGTGCCAGCAGCCAAGATTTAACCGCGGCGGGAAACACTGAAGCTTTCTTT. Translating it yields CASSQDLTAAGNTEAFF.